What follows are 7 T cell receptor beta chains derived from one specimen sequenced in a study of blood T cell repertoires in COVID-19. Assay: immunoSEQ multiplex PCR; the TCRdb copy retains only in-frame clones and omits some. The sample yields some 100,000 clones, around 85% seen once. Sequences were obtained from peripheral blood. These TCRs come from an older woman with acute or convalescent COVID-19.

The rearrangement joins TRBV10-3 to TRBJ1-5; 7 nucleotides align to TRBD1. The germline gives CDR1 ENHRY, CDR2 SYGVKD. CDR3 size: 17 residues. The V and J ends lost 0 bases and 4 bases, in that order; junction bases with no gene match: 9. The CDR3 DNA is TGTGCCATCAGTGAGTCGAGAGGTCCAGGGGGTAATCAGCCCCAGCATTTT. This gives the protein CAISESRGPGGNQPQHF.

The chain carries TRBV7-6 and TRBJ2-7; 9 bases agree with TRBD1. Germline V gene data show CDR1 as SGHVS and CDR2 as FNYEAQ. CDR3 length equals 16 residues. V trimming: 0 bases; J trimming: 2 bases; junction bases outside the gene matches: 5. CDR3 coding DNA: TGTGCCAGCAGCTTAGCGCCGGGGACAGGGACCTACGAGCAGTACTTC. It codes for CASSLAPGTGTYEQYF.

V is TRBV2 and J is TRBJ2-2, with 7 bases matching TRBD1. This CDR3 region has 14 residues. Per the germline V gene, CDR1 is SNHLY and CDR2 is FYNNEI. V was clipped by 5 bases and J by 6 bases; unmatched bases: 6. In DNA form, the CDR3 reads TGTGCCAGCAGTAAAGACAGGGACCCCGGGGAGCTGTTTTTT. Amino acid sequence: CASSKDRDPGELFF.

This clone has a handful of counts. The CDR3 reads CASREDRRSGYTF. Here the CDR3 DNA reads TGTGCCAGCAGAGAGGACAGGAGGAGTGGCTACACCTTC. This sequence joins TRBV6-5 and TRBJ1-2, with 7 nucleotides matching TRBD1. The CDR3 is 13 residues long. Losses at the gene ends were 6 bases for V and 7 bases for J; bases not matched to a gene: 8. Germline CDR1 reads MNHEY; CDR2 reads SVGAGI.

The chain couples TRBV28 to TRBJ2-6, with D uncertain. Germline V lookup: CDR1 MDHEN, CDR2 SYDVKM. Trimming removed 2 bases from V and 0 bases from J, with 5 bases in between. The CDR3 totals 15 residues. This CDR3 is CASSLVLSGANVLTF. The DNA of the CDR3 is TGTGCCAGCAGTTTAGTTCTCTCTGGGGCCAACGTCCTGACTTTC. The whole variable domain, remainder taken from reference TRBV28 and TRBJ2-6, is DVKVTQSSRYLVKRTGEKVFLECVQDMDHENMFWYRQDPGLGLRLIYFSYDVKMKEKGDIPEGYSVSREKKERFSLILESASTNQTSMYLCASSLVLSGANVLTFGAGSRLTVL.

Only one count was recorded for this clone. CDR3 region: CAWSTGTPGNTIYF. The CDR3 DNA sequence: TGTGCCTGGTCCACCGGGACACCTGGAAACACCATATATTTT. The chain is built from TRBV30 and TRBJ1-3, with a possible D match to TRBD1 (6 bases). CDR1 GTSNPN and CDR2 SVGIG come from the germline V gene (reference sequence). V was cut by 5 bases and J by 2 bases, with 13 bases left in between. The length of the CDR3 is 14 residues.

The chain couples TRBV11-2 to TRBJ1-2; D is unclear. Trimming left V 2 bases short and J 5 bases short, with 12 bases between. The CDR3 spans 14 residues. Germline values: CDR1 SGHAT, CDR2 FQNNGV. This CDR3 reads CASSLWAGLYGYTF. The DNA of the CDR3 is TGTGCCAGCAGCTTATGGGCCGGATTGTATGGCTACACCTTC.